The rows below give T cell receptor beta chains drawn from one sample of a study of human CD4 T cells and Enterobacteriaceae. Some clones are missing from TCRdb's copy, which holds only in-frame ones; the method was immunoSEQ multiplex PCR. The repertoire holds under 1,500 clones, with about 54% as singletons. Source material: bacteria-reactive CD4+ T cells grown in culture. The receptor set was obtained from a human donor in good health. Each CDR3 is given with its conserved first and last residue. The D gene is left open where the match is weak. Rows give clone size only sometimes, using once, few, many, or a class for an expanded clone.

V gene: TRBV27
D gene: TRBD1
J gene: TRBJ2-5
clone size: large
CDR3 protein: CASSLGQGSQETQYF
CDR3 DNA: TGTGCCAGCAGTTTAGGACAGGGGTCCCAAGAGACCCAGTACTTC

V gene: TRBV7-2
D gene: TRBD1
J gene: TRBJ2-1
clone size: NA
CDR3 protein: CASSSADRGDEQFF
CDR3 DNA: TGTGCCAGCAGCTCGGCGGACAGGGGAGATGAGCAGTTCTTC

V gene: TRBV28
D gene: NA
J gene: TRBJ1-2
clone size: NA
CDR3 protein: CASSSLGREGGYTF
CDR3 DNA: TGTGCCAGCAGTTCCCTAGGGCGAGAAGGTGGCTACACCTTC

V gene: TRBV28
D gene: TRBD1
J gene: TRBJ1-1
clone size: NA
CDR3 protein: CASTDHRGRGTEAFF
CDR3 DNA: TGTGCCAGCACCGACCACAGGGGGCGAGGGACTGAAGCTTTCTTT

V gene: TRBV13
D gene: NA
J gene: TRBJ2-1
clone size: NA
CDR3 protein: CASSFLRGEQFF
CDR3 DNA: TGTGCCAGCAGCTTTCTGAGGGGTGAGCAGTTCTTC

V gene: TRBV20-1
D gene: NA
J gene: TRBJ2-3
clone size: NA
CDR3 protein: CSASTRDTQYF
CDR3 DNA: TGCAGTGCTAGTACGAGAGATACGCAGTATTTT

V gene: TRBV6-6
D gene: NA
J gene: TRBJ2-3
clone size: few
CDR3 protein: CAITPDRDINTQYF
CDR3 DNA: TGTGCCATCACCCCCGATAGGGATATAAATACGCAGTATTTT

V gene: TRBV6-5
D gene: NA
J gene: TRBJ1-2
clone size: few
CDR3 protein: CASSEGVGYGYTF
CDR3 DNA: TGTGCCAGCAGTGAAGGTGTGGGTTATGGCTACACCTTC

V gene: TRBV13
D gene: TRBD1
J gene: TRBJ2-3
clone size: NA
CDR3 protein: CASSSGQGTDTQYF
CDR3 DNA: TGTGCCAGCAGCTCGGGACAGGGCACAGATACGCAGTATTTT

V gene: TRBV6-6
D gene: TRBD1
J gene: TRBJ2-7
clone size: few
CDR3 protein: CASSPRQGPYEQYF
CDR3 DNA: TGTGCCAGCAGTCCCCGACAGGGCCCCTACGAGCAGTACTTC

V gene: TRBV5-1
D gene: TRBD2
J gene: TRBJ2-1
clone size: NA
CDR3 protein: CASSFTSGTYNEQFF
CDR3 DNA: TGCGCCAGCAGCTTCACTAGCGGGACGTACAATGAGCAGTTCTTC

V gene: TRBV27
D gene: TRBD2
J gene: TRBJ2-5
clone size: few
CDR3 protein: CASSLTSGSLETQYF
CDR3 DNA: TGTGCCAGCAGTTTGACTAGCGGGAGCCTGGAGACCCAGTACTTC

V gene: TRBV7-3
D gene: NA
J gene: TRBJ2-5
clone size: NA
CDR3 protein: CASSPQGRFGATQYF
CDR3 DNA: TGTGCCAGCAGCCCCCAGGGCCGGTTTGGGGCGACCCAGTACTTC

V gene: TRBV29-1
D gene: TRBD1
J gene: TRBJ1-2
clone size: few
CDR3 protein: CSVGTGGGYTF
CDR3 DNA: TGCAGCGTTGGGACAGGGGGCGGCTACACCTTC

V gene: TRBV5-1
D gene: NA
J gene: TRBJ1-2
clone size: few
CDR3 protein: CASKNEVNYGYTF
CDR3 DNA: TGCGCCAGCAAAAACGAAGTCAACTATGGCTACACCTTC

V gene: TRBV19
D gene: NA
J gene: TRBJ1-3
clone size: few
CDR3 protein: CASQRQSSGNTIYF
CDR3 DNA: TGTGCCAGTCAAAGACAGAGTTCTGGAAACACCATATATTTT

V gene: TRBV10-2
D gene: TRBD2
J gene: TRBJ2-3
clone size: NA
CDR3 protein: CASSESGTSGFTDTQYF
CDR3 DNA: TGCGCCAGCAGTGAGTCCGGGACTAGCGGGTTCACAGATACGCAGTATTTT

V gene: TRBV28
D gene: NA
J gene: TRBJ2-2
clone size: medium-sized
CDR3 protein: CASSFPDSGELFF
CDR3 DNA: TGTGCCAGCAGTTTTCCTGATTCCGGGGAGCTGTTTTTT

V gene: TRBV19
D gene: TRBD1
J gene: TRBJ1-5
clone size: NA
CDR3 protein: CASSVTGGSRDQPQHF
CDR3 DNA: TGTGCCAGTAGTGTTACAGGGGGGAGTAGGGATCAGCCCCAGCATTTT

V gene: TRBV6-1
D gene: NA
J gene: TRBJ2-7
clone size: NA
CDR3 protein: CAISDILGEQYF
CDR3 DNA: TGTGCCATCAGTGACATTTTGGGTGAGCAGTACTTC

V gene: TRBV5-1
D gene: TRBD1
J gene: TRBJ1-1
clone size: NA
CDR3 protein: CASSFGGQVNTEAFF
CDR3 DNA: TGCGCCAGCAGCTTCGGCGGACAGGTGAACACTGAAGCTTTCTTT

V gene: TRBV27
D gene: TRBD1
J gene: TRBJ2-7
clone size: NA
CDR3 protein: CASSLLGQGVYEQYF
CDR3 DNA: TGTGCCAGCAGTTTATTGGGACAGGGGGTCTACGAGCAGTACTTC

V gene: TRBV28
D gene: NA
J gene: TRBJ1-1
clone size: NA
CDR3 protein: CASSRMTTEAFF
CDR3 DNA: TGTGCCAGCAGCCGAATGACAACTGAAGCTTTCTTT

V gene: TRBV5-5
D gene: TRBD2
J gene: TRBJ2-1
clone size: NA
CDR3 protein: CASSFELAAGEIDEQFF
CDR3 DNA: TGTGCCAGCAGTTTTGAACTCGCGGCGGGAGAAATCGATGAGCAGTTCTTC

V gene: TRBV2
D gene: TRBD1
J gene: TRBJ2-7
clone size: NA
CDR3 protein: CASSGPGGQGGYF
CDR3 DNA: TGTGCCAGCAGTGGGCCAGGGGGCCAGGGAGGGTACTTC

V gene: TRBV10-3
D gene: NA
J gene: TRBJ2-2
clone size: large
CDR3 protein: CAISENTGELFF
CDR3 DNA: TGTGCCATCAGTGAGAACACCGGGGAGCTGTTTTTT

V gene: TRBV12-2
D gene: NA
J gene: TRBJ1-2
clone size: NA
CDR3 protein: CASSSGSSNYGYTF
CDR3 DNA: TGTGCCAGCAGCTCGGGGAGTTCTAACTATGGCTACACCTTC

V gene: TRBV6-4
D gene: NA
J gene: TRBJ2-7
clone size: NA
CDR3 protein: CASRTAEAGTYEQYF
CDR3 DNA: TGTGCCAGCAGAACCGCGGAGGCAGGCACCTACGAGCAGTACTTC

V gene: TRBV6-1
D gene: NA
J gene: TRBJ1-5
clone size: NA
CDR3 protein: CASKPDLPSNQPQHF
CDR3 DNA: TGTGCCAGTAAACCGGACCTTCCCAGCAATCAGCCCCAGCATTTT

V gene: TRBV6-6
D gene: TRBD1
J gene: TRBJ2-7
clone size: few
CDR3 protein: CASRQGQGVYEQYF
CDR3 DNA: TGTGCCAGCAGGCAGGGACAGGGGGTTTACGAGCAGTACTTC

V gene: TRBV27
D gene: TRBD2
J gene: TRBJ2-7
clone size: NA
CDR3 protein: CASSGTSSYEQYF
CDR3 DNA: TGTGCCAGCTCCGGGACTAGCAGTTACGAGCAGTACTTC

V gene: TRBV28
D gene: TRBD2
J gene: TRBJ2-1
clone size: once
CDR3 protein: CASNPRLAGGPPYNEQFF
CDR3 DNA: TGTGCCAGCAATCCGAGACTAGCGGGAGGGCCCCCCTACAATGAGCAGTTCTTC

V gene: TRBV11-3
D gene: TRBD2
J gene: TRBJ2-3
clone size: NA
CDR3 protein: CASSLDSGRSTDTQYF
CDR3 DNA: TGTGCCAGCAGCTTAGATAGCGGGAGAAGCACAGATACGCAGTATTTT

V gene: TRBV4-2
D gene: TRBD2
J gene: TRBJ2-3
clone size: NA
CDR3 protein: CASSQATSVGTDTQYF
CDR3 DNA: TGTGCCAGCAGCCAGGCAACTAGCGTGGGCACAGATACGCAGTATTTT

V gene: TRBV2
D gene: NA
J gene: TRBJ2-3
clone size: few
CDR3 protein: CASGALRRATTDTQYF
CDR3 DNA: TGTGCCAGCGGGGCCCTTAGGAGGGCCACCACAGATACGCAGTATTTT

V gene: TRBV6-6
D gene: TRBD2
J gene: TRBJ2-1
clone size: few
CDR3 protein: CASSSLAGGDNEQFF
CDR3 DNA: TGTGCCAGCAGTTCCCTAGCGGGAGGCGATAATGAGCAGTTCTTC

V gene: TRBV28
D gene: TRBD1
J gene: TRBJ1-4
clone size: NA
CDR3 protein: CASSPPGQGGEKLFF
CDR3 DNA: TGTGCCAGCAGTCCACCGGGACAGGGGGGTGAAAAACTGTTTTTT

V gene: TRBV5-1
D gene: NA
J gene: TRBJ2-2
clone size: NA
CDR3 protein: CASSPGDIGTGELFF
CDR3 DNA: TGCGCCAGCAGCCCTGGGGACATTGGCACCGGGGAGCTGTTTTTT

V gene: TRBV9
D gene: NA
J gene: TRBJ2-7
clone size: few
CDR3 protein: CASSVTSDTEQYF
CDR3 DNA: TGTGCCAGCAGCGTAACCTCAGACACCGAGCAGTACTTC

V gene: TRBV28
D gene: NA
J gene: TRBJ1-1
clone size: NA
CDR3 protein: CVCGGVNTEAFF
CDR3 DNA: TGTGTCTGTGGGGGGGTGAACACTGAAGCTTTCTTT

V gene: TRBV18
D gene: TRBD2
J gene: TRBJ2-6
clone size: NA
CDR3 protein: CASSSGTSGSGANVLTF
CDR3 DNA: TGTGCCAGCTCGTCCGGGACTAGCGGTTCTGGGGCCAACGTCCTGACTTTC

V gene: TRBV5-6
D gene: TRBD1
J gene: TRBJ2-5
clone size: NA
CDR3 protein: CASSLADRGETQYF
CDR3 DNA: TGTGCCAGCAGCTTGGCGGACAGGGGCGAGACCCAGTACTTC

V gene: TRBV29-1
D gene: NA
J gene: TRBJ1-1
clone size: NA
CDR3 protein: CSVGSWETEAFF
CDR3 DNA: TGCAGCGTTGGGTCTTGGGAGACTGAAGCTTTCTTT

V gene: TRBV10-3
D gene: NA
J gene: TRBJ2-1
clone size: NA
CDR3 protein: CAISGQGPSSYNEQFF
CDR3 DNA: TGTGCCATCAGTGGGCAGGGGCCGAGCTCCTACAATGAGCAGTTCTTC

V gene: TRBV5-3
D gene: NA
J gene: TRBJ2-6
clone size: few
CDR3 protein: CARWYTVVNKVGPF
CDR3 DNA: TGTGCCAGATGGTATACAGTGGTGAACAAAGTCGGGCCTTTC